The present entry profiles one TCR beta chain with its context. These data come from a study of blood T cell repertoires in COVID-19. Produced via immunoSEQ multiplex PCR; TCRdb's table is partial and in-frame only. The sample has approximately 260,000 clones, 70% to 90% seen once. V shed 6 bases and J 3 bases; nucleotides not matched to a gene: 12. CDR1 and CDR2 from the germline V gene are LNHDA and SQIVND (reference sequence). The CDR3 has 19 residues. The source of this sequence is a woman in her forties who had recovered from COVID-19. The V gene is TRBV19, the J gene TRBJ2-2; 14 positions match TRBD2. Sequencing was carried out using peripheral blood. The CDR3 reads CASRNPRLAGGPDTGELFF. The CDR3 nucleotides are TGTGCCAGTAGGAACCCCCGACTAGCGGGAGGGCCAGACACCGGGGAGCTGTTTTTT.